This TCR beta chain was identified during a study of technical replicates of blood from a few donors. The germline CDR1 and CDR2 sequences are SGHRS and YFSETQ. The CDR3 has 18 residues. Trimming removed 2 bases at V and 0 bases at J, with 17 bases between. Sequencing used immunoSEQ multiplex PCR; TCRdb keeps in-frame clones, though not all of them. The table includes 85,000 to 90,000 clones, approximately 90% detected once. The clonotype originates from a human donor in good health. This chain links TRBV5-1 with TRBJ1-4, with a weak D call TRBD1 (5 bases). Sequencing used T cells isolated from PBMCs. The DNA for the CDR3 is TGCGCCAGCAGCTTAGGGGTTGGAAACCCAGCAACTAATGAAAAACTGTTTTTT. It encodes CASSLGVGNPATNEKLFF.